The present T cell receptor (beta chain) was sequenced within a study of monozygotic twins with inflammatory bowel disease. On this clonotype: Antigen unknown.

CDR1 LNHDA and CDR2 SQIVND come from the germline V gene (reference sequence). This CDR3 has 14 residues. One entry per CDR3 protein, without DNA, is what TCRdb gives after re-calling the 5' RACE reads. This sample contains fewer than 150,000 distinct CDR3 sequences. The study, taken as a whole, reports: On the inverse Simpson index, IBD patients scored lower for TCRbeta diversity than healthy co-twins.

Sample: blood. The chain joins TRBV19 to TRBJ2-2. The TCR originated in a human donor with ulcerative colitis or Crohn's disease, or a healthy co-twin of an affected twin (not recorded which). The CDR3 loop is CASSIDRNTGELFF. Full variable domain (rest looked up from reference TRBV19 and TRBJ2-2): DGGITQSPKYLFRKEGQNVTLSCEQNLNHDAMYWYRQDPGQGLRLIYYSQIVNDFQKGDIAEGYSVSREKKESFPLTVTSAQKNPTAFYLCASSIDRNTGELFFGEGSRLTVL.